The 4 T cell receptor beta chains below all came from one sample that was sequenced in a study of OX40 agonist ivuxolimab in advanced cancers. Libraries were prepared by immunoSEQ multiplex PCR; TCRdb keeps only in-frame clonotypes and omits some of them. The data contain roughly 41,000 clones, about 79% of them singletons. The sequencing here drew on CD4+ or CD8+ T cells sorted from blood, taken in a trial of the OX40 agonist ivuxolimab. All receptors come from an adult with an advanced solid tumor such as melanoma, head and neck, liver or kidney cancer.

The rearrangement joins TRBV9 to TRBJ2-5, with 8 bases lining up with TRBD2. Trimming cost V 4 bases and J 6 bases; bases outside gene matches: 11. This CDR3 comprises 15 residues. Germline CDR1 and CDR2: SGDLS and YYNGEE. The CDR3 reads CASSPISGGPKTQYF. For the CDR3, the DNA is TGTGCCAGCAGCCCTATCTCGGGGGGGCCGAAGACCCAGTACTTC. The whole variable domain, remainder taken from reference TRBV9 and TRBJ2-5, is DSGVTQTPKHLITATGQRVTLRCSPRSGDLSVYWYQQSLDQGLQFLIQYYNGEERAKGNILERFSAQQFPDLHSELNLSSLELGDSALYFCASSPISGGPKTQYFGPGTRLLVL.

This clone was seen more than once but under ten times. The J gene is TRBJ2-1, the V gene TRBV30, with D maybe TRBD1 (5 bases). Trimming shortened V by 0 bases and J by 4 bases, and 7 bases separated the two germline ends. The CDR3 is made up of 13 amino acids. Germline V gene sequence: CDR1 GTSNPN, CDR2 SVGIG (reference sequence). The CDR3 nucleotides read TGTGCCTGGAGTGTCCAGGGATACAATGAGCAGTTCTTC. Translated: CAWSVQGYNEQFF.

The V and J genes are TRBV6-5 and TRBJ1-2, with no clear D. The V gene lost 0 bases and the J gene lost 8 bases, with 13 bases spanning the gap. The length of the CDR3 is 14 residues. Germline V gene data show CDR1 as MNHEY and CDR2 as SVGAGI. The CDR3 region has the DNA TGTGCCAGCAGTTACTCCCGAGAGGCCGTCGGCTACACCTTC. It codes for CASSYSREAVGYTF.

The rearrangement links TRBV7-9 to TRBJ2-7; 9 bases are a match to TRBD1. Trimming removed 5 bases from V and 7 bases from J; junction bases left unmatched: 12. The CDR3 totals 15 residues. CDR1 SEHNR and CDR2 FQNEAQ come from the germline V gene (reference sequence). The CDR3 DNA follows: TGTGCCAGCAGCCCCCAAGGGCACAGGGGGCGAGAGCAGTACTTC. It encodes CASSPQGHRGREQYF.